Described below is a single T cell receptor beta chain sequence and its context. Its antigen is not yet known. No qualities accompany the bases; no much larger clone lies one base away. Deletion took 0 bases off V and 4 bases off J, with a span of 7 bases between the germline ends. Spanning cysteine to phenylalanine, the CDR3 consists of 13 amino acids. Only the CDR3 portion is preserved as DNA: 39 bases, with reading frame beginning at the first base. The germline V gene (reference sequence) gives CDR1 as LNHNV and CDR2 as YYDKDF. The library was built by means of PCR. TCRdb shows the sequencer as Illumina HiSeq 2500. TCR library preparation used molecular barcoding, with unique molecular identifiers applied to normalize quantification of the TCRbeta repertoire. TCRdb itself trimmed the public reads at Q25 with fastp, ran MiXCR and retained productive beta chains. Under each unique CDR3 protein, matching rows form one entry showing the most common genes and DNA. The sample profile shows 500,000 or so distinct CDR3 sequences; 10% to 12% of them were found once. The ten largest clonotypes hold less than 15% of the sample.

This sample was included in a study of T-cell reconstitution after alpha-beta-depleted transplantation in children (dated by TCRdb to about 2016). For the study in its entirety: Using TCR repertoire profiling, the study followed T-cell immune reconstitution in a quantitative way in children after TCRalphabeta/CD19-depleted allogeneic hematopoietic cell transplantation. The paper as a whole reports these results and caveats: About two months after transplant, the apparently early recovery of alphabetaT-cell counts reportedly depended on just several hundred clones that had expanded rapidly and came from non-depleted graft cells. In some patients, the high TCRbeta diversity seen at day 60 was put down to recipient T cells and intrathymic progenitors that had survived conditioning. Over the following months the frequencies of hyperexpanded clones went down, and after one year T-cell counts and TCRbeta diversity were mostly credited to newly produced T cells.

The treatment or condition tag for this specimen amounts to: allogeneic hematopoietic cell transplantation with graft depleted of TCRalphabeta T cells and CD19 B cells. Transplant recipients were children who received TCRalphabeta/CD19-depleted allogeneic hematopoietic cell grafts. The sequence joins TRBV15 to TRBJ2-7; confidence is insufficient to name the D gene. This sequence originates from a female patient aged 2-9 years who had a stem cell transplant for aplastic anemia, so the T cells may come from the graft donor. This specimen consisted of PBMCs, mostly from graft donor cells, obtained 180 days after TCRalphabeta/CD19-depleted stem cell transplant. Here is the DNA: TGTGCCACCAGCAGAGATGTTGCTTACGAGCAGTACTTC. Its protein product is CATSRDVAYEQYF.